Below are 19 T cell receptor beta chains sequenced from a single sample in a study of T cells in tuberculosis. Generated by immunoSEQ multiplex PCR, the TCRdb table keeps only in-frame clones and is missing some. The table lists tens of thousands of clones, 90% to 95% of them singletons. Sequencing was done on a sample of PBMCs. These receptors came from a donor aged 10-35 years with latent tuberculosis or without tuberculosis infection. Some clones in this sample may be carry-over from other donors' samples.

CDR3: CASSLVEPNNYGYTF. The CDR3, as DNA: TGTGCCAGCAGCTTAGTAGAACCGAATAACTATGGCTACACCTTC. The V gene is TRBV7-9, the J gene TRBJ1-2; unclear D gene. The CDR3 consists of 15 residues. Trimming stripped 1 base from V and 1 base from J, with 10 bases between. CDR1 SEHNR and CDR2 FQNEAQ come from the germline V gene (reference sequence).

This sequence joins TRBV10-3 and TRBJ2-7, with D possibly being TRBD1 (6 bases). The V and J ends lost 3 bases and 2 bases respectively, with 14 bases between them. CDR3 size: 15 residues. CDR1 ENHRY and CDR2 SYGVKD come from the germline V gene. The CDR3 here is CAISDLDRRPYEQYF. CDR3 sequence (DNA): TGTGCCATCAGTGACTTAGACAGGCGCCCCTACGAGCAGTACTTC.

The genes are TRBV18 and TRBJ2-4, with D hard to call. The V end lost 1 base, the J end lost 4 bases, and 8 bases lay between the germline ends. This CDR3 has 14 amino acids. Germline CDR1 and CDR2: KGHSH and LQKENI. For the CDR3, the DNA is TGTGCCAGCTCACCACGGCTCGATAAAAACATTCAGTACTTC. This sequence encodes CASSPRLDKNIQYF.

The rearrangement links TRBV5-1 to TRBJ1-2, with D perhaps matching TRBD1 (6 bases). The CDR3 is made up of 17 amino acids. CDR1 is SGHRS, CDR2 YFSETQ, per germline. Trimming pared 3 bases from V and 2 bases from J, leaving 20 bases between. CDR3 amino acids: CASSSGTRGRTNYGYTF. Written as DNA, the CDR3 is TGCGCCAGCAGCTCGGGGACCAGGGGCCGTACGAACTATGGCTACACCTTC.

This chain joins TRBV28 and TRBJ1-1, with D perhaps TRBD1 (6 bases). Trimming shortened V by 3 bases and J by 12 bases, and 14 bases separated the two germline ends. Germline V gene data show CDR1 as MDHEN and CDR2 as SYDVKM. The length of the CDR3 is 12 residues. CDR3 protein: CASSLGAQGTFF. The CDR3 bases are TGTGCCAGCAGTTTGGGTGCACAGGGAACTTTCTTT.

Written as DNA, the CDR3 is TGTGCCAGTAGTATAGATTCAGGGGCAGGCTATGGCTACACCTTC. Encoded protein: CASSIDSGAGYGYTF. V and J are TRBV19 and TRBJ1-2; maybe TRBD1 (6 bases). CDR3 length equals 15 residues. From germline, CDR1 is LNHDA and CDR2 SQIVND (reference sequence). Trimming removed 0 bases at V and 4 bases at J, with 12 bases between.

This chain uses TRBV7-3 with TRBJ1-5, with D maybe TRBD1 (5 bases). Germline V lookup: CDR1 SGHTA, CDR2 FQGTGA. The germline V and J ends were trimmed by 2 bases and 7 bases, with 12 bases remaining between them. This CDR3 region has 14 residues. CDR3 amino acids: CASSLGGDEQPQHF. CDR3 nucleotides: TGTGCCAGCAGCTTAGGGGGGGATGAACAGCCCCAGCATTTT. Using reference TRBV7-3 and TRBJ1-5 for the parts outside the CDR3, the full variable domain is GAGVSQTPSNKVTEKGKYVELRCDPISGHTALYWYRQSLGQGPEFLIYFQGTGAADDSGLPNDRFFAVRPEGSVSTLKIQRTERGDSAVYLCASSLGGDEQPQHFGDGTRLSIL.

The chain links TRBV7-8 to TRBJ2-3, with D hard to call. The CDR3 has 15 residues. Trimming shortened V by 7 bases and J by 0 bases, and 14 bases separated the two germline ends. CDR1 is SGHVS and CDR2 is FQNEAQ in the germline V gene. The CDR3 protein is CASIHTTRSTDTQYF. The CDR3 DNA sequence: TGTGCCAGCATCCACACGACCAGGAGCACAGATACGCAGTATTTT.

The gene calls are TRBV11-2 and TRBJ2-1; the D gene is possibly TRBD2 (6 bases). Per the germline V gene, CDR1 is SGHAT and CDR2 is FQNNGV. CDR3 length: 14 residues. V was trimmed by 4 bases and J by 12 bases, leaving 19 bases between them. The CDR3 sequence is CASSSRRGPEGQFF. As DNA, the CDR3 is TGTGCCAGCAGCTCTCGTCGAGGGCCGGAGGGGCAGTTCTTC.

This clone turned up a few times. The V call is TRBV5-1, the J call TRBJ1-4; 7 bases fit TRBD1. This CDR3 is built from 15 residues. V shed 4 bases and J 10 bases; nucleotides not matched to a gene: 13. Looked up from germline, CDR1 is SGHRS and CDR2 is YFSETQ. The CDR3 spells CASSPGQSGMGKLFF. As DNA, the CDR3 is TGCGCCAGCAGCCCGGGACAGTCGGGAATGGGAAAACTGTTTTTT.

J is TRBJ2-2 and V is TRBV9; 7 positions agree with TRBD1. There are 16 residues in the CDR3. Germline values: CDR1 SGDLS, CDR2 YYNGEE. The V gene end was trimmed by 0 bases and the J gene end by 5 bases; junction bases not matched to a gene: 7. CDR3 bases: TGTGCCAGCAGCGTAGAGGGGGCTCGGGGTACCGGGGAGCTGTTTTTT. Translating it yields CASSVEGARGTGELFF.

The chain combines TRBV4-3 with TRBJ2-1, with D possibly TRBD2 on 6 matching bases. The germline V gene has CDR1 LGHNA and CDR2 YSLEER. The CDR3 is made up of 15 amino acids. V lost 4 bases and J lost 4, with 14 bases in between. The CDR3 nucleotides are TGCGCCAGCAGCCCTGGGGCGGGAAGGTACAATGAGCAGTTCTTC. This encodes CASSPGAGRYNEQFF.

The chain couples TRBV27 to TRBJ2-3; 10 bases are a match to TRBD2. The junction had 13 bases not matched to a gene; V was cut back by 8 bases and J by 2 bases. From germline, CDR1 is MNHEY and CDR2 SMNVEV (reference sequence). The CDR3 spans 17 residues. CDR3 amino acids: CASGMAASGGFTDTQYF. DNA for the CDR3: TGTGCCAGCGGAATGGCTGCTAGCGGGGGATTCACAGATACGCAGTATTTT.

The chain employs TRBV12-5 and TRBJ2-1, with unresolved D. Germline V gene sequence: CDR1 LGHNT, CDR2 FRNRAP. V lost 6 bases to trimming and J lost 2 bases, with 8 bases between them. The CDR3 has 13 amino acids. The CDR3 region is CASGSNTYNEQFF. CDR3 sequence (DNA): TGTGCTAGTGGATCTAATACCTACAATGAGCAGTTCTTC.

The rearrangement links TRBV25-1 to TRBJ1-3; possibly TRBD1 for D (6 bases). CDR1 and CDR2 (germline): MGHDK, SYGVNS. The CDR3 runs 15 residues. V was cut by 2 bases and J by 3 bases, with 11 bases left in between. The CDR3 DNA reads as TGTGCCAGCAGTGAAAAAACAGGGATTGGAAACACCATATATTTT. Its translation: CASSEKTGIGNTIYF.

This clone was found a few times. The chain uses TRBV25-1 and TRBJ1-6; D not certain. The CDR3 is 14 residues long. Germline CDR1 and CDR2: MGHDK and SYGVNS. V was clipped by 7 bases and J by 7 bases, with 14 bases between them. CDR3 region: CASTGSFWNSPLHF. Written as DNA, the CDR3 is TGTGCCAGCACGGGGTCGTTTTGGAATTCACCCCTCCACTTT.

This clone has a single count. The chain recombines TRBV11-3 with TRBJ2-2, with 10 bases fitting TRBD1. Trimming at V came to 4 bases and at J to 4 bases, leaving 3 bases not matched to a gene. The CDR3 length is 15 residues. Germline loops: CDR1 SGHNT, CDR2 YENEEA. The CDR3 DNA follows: TGTGCCAGCAGCTCCGGACAGGGGGGCACCGGGGAGCTGTTTTTT. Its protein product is CASSSGQGGTGELFF.

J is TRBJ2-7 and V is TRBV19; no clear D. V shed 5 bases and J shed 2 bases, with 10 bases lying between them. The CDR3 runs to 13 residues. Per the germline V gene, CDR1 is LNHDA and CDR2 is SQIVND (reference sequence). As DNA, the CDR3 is TGTGCCAGTAGTCGGCGGTCACCCTACGAGCAGTACTTC. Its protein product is CASSRRSPYEQYF.

The CDR3 loop reads CASSLGGTSGAYEQYF. The DNA for the CDR3 is TGTGCCAGCAGCTTAGGGGGGACTAGCGGGGCCTACGAGCAGTACTTC. The genes are TRBV7-2 and TRBJ2-7; TRBD2 matches at 13 bases. Germline V lookup: CDR1 SGHTA, CDR2 FQGNSA. The CDR3 runs to 16 residues. V was clipped by 1 base and J by 2 bases; unmatched bases: 2.